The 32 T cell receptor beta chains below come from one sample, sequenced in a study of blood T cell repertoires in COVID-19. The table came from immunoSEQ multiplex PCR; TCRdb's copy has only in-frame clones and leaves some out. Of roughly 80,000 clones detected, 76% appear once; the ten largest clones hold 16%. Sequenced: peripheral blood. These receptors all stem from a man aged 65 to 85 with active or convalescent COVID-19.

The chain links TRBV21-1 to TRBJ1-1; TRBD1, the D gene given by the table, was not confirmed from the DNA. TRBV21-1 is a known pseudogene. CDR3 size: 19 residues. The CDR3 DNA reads TGTGCCAGCAGCAATAAAGAGAGGACAGGGGGCGTAGTAGTGACTGAAGCTTTCTTT. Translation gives CASSNKERTGGVVVTEAFF.

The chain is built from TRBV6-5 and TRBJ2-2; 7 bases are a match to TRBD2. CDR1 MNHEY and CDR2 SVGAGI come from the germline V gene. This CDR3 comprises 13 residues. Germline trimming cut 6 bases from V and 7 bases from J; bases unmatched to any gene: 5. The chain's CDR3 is CASRGSGNGELFF. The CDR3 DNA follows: TGTGCCAGCAGGGGGAGCGGGAACGGGGAGCTGTTTTTT.

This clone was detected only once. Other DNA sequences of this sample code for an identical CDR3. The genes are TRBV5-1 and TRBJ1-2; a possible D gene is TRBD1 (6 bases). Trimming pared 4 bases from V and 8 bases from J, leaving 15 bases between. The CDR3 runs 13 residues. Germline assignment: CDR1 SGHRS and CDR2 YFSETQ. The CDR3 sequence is CASSVQGGDGYTF. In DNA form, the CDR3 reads TGCGCCAGCAGCGTACAGGGAGGGGACGGCTACACCTTC.

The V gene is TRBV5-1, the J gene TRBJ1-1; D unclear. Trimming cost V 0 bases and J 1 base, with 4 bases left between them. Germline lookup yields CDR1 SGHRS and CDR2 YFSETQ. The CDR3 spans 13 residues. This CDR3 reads CASSLVANTEAFF. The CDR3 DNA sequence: TGCGCCAGCAGCTTGGTGGCGAACACTGAAGCTTTCTTT.

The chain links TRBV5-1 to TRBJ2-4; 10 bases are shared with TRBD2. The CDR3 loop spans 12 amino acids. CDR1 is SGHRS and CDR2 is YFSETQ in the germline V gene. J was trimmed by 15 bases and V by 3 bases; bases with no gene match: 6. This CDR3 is CASSSPGTSVYF. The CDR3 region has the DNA TGCGCCAGCAGCTCTCCCGGGACTAGCGTGTACTTC. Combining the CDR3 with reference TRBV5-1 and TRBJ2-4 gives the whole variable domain KAGVTQTPRYLIKTRGQQVTLSCSPISGHRSVSWYQQTPGQGLQFLFEYFSETQRNKGNFPGRFSGRQFSNSRSEMNVSTLELGDSALYLCASSSPGTSVYFGAGTRLSVL.

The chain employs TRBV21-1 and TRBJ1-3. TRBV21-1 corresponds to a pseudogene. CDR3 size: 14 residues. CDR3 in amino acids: CASFTVRTGNTIYF. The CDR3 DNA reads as TGTGCCAGTTTCACGGTAAGAACTGGAAACACCATATATTTT.

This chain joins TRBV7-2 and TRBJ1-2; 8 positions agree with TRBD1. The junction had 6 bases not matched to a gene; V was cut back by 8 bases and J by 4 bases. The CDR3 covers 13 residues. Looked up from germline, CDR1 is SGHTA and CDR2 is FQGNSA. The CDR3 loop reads CASAPGGAYGYTF. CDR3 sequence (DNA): TGTGCCAGCGCCCCAGGGGGCGCCTATGGCTACACCTTC.

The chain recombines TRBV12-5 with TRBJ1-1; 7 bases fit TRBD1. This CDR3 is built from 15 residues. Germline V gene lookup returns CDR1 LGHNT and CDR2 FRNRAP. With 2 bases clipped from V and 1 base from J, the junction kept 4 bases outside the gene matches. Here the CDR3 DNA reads TGTGCTAGTGGTTTGTCGGACAGGCAGAACACTGAAGCTTTCTTT. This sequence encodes CASGLSDRQNTEAFF. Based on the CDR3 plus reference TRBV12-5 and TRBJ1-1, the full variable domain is DARVTQTPRHKVTEMGQEVTMRCQPILGHNTVFWYRQTMMQGLELLAYFRNRAPLDDSGMPKDRFSAEMPDATLATLKIQPSEPRDSAVYFCASGLSDRQNTEAFFGQGTRLTVV.

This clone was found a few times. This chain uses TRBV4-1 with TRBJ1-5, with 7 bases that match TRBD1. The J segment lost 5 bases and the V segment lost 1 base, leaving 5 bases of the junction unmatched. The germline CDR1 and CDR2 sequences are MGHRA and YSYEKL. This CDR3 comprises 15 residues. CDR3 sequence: CASSQGPQGDQPQHF. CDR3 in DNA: TGCGCCAGCAGCCAAGGGCCTCAGGGGGATCAGCCCCAGCATTTT.

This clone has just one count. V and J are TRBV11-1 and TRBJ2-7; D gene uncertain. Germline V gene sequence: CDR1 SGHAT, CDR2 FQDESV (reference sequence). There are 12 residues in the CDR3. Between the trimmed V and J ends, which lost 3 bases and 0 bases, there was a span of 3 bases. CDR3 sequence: CASSFHSYEQYF. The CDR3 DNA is TGTGCCAGCAGCTTTCACTCCTACGAGCAGTACTTC.

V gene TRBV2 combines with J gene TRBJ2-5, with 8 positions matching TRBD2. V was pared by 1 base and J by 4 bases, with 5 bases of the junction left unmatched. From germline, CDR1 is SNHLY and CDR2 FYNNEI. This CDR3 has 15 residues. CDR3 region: CASSEDHRGGETQYF. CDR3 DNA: TGTGCCAGCAGTGAAGATCATCGGGGGGGAGAGACCCAGTACTTC.

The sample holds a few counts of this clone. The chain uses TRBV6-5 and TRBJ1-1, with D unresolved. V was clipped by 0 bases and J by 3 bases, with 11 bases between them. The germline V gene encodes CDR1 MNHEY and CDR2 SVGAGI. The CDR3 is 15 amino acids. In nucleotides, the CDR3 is TGTGCCAGCAGTTACTCGGGCCGTCTGGACACTGAAGCTTTCTTT. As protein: CASSYSGRLDTEAFF.

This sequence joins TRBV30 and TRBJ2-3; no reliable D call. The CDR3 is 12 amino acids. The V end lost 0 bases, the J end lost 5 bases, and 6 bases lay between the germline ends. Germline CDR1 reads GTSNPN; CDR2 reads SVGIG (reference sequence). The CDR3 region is CAWSVSGDTQYF. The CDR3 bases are TGTGCCTGGAGTGTTTCCGGAGATACGCAGTATTTT.

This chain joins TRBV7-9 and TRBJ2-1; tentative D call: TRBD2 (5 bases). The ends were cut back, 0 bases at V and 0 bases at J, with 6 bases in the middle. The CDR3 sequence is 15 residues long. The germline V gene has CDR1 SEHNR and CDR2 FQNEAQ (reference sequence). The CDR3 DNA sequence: TGTGCCAGCAGCTTAGCAGGGAGCTCCTACAATGAGCAGTTCTTC. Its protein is CASSLAGSSYNEQFF.

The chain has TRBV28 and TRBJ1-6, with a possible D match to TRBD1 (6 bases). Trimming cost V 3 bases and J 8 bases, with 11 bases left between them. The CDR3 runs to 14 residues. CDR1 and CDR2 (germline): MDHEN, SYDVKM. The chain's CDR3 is CASSFNREYSPLHF. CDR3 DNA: TGTGCCAGCAGTTTTAACAGGGAATATTCACCCCTCCACTTT.

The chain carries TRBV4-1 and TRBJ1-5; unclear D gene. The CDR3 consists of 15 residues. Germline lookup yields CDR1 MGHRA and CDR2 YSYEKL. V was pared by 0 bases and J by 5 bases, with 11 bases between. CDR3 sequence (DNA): TGCGCCAGCAGCCAAGAAGTCACATCCTATCAGCCCCAGCATTTT. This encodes CASSQEVTSYQPQHF.

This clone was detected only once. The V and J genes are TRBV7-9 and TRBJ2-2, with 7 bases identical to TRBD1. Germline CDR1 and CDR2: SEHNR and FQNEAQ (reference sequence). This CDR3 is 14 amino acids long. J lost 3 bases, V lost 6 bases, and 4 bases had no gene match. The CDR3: CASRKGQYTGELFF. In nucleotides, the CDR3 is TGTGCCAGCAGGAAGGGACAGTACACCGGGGAGCTGTTTTTT.

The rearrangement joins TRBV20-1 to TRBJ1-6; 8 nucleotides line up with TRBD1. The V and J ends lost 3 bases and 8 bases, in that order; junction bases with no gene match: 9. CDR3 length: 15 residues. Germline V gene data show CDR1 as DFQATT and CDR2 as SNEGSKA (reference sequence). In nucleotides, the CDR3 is TGCAGTGCTAGTACCCGAGGGACAGGTGATTCACCCCTCCACTTT. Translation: CSASTRGTGDSPLHF.

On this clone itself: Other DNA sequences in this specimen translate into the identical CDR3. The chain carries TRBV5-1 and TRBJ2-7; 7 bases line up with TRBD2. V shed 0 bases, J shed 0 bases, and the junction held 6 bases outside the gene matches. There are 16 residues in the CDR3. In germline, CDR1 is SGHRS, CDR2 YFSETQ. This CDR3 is CASSLALAGVSYEQYF. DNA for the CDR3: TGCGCCAGCAGCTTGGCCCTGGCGGGGGTCTCCTACGAGCAGTACTTC.

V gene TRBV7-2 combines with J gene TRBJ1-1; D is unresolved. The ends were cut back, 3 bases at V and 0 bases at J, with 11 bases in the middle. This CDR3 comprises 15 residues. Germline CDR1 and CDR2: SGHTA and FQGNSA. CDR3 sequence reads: CASSFRGGLNTEAFF. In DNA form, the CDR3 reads TGTGCCAGCAGCTTTAGAGGAGGGCTGAACACTGAAGCTTTCTTT. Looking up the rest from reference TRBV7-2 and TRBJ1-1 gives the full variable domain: GAGVSQSPSNKVTEKGKDVELRCDPISGHTALYWYRQSLGQGLEFLIYFQGNSAPDKSGLPSDRFSAERTGGSVSTLTIQRTQQEDSAVYLCASSFRGGLNTEAFFGQGTRLTVV.

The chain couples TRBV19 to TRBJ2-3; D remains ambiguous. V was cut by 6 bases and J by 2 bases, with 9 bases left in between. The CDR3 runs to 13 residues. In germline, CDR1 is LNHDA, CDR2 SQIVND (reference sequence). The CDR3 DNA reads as TGTGCCAGTAGCATCACTTACACAGATACGCAGTATTTT. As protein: CASSITYTDTQYF.

For the CDR3, the DNA is TGTGCCAGCAGCTCCGCCTTGAGTCGGGGAAACATTCAGTACTTC. Amino acids: CASSSALSRGNIQYF. The chain links TRBV5-6 to TRBJ2-4; possible D gene TRBD2, 5 bases. The length of the CDR3 is 15 residues. Germline V gives CDR1 SGHDT, CDR2 YYEEEE. Trimming removed 3 bases at V and 6 bases at J, with 16 bases between. Supplemented by reference TRBV5-6 and TRBJ2-4, the full variable domain reads DAGVTQSPTHLIKTRGQQVTLRCSPKSGHDTVSWYQQALGQGPQFIFQYYEEEERQRGNFPDRFSGHQFPNYSSELNVNALLLGDSALYLCASSSALSRGNIQYFGAGTRLSVL.

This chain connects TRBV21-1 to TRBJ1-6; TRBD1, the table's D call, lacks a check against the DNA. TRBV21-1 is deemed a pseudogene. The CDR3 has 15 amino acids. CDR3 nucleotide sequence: TGTGCCAGCAGCACGCATACAGGGTACCATTCACCCCTCCACTTT. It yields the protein CASSTHTGYHSPLHF.

CDR3 sequence: CASSPGQNNEKLFF. The CDR3 DNA follows: TGCGCCAGCAGCCCGGGACAAAATAATGAAAAACTGTTTTTT. The gene calls are TRBV5-1 and TRBJ1-4, with D possibly TRBD1 on 6 matching bases. The germline V gene has CDR1 SGHRS and CDR2 YFSETQ. CDR3 length equals 14 residues. The germline V and J ends were trimmed by 4 bases and 4 bases, with 11 bases remaining between them.

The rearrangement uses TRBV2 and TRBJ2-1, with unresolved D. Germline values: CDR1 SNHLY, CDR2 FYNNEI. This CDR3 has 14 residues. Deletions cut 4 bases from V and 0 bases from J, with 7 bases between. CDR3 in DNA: TGTGCCAGCAGTGTGGCGGACTCCTACAATGAGCAGTTCTTC. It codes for CASSVADSYNEQFF.

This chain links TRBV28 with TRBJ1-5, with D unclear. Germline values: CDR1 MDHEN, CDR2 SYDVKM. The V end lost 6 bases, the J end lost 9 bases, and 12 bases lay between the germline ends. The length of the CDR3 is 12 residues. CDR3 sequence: CASSTGGRPQHF. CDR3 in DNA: TGTGCCAGCAGCACCGGAGGGAGGCCCCAGCATTTT.

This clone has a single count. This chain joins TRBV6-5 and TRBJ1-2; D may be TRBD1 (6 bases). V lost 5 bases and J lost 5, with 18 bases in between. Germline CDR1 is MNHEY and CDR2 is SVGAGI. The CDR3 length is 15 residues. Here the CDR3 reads CASSRQERRSYGYTF. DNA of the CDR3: TGTGCCAGCAGTAGACAGGAAAGACGCTCGTATGGCTACACCTTC.

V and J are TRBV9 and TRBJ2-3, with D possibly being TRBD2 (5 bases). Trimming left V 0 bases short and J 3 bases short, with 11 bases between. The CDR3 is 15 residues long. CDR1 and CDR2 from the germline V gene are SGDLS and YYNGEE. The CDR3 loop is CASSVESGNTDTQYF. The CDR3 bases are TGTGCCAGCAGCGTAGAGTCGGGGAATACAGATACGCAGTATTTT.

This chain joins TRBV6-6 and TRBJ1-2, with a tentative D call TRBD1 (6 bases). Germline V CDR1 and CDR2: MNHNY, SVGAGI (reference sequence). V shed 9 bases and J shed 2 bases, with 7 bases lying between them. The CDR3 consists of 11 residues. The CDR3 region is CASGQNYGYTF. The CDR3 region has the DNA TGTGCCAGTGGACAGAACTATGGCTACACCTTC.

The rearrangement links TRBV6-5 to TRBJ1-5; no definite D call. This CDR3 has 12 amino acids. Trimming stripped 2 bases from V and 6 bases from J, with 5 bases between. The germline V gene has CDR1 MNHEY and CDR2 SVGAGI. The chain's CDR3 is CASSYGGQPQHF. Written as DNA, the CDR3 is TGTGCCAGCAGTTACGGCGGTCAGCCCCAGCATTTT.

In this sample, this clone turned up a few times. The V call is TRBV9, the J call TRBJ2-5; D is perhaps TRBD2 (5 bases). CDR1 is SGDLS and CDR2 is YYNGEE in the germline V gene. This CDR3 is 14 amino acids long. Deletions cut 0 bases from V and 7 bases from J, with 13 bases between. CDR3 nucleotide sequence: TGTGCCAGCAGCGTAGCGCCGGCAGGAGGGACCCAGTACTTC. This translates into CASSVAPAGGTQYF.

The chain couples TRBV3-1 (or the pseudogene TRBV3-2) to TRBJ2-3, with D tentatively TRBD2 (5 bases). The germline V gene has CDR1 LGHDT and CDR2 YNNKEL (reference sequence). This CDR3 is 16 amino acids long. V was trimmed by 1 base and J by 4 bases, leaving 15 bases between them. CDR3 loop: CASSQGGVWRADTQYF. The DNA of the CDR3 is TGTGCCAGCAGCCAAGGGGGAGTATGGAGAGCAGATACGCAGTATTTT.